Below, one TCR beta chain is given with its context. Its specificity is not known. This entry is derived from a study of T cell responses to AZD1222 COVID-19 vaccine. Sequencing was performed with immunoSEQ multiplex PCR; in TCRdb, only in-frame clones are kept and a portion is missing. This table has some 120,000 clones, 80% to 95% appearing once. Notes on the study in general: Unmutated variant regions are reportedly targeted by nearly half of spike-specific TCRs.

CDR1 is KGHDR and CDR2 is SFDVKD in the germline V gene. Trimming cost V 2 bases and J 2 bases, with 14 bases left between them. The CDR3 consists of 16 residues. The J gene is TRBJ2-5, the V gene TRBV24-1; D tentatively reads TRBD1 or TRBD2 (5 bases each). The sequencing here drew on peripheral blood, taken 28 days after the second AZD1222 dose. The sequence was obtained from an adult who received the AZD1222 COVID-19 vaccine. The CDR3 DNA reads TGTGCCACCAGTGATTGGGCGAGGGGCGTACAAGAGACCCAGTACTTC. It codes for CATSDWARGVQETQYF.